Below are 28 T cell receptor beta chains sequenced from a single sample in a study of T cell responses to AZD1222 COVID-19 vaccine. Using immunoSEQ multiplex PCR, the repertoire was profiled, and TCRdb retains in-frame clones only, with some absent. Altogether some 130,000 clones are present, about 90% being singletons, with the ten largest covering around a sixth. The input for sequencing was peripheral blood, taken on day 0 of MenACWY control vaccination. The source is an adult in good health.

The rearrangement links TRBV6-5 to TRBJ1-6; a weak D match, TRBD1 (5 bases). Germline loops: CDR1 MNHEY, CDR2 SVGAGI. This CDR3 is built from 15 residues. The ends were cut back, 5 bases at V and 9 bases at J, with 17 bases in the middle. CDR3 coding DNA: TGTGCCAGCAGTCCCCTCCCAAGGGGTGGTTCACCCCTCCACTTT. As protein: CASSPLPRGGSPLHF.

The rearrangement links TRBV18 to TRBJ1-2; D uncertain. The CDR3 is made up of 13 amino acids. Germline V gene lookup returns CDR1 KGHSH and CDR2 LQKENI. V was pared by 0 bases and J by 3 bases, with 5 bases between. The CDR3 region has the DNA TGTGCCAGCTCACCACCGAACCACTATGGCTACACCTTC. This gives the protein CASSPPNHYGYTF.

The chain employs TRBV9 and TRBJ2-3; D not certain. CDR3 length equals 16 residues. The germline V gene has CDR1 SGDLS and CDR2 YYNGEE. Trimming pared 3 bases from V and 0 bases from J, leaving 14 bases between. The CDR3 is CASSAELRSSTDTQYF. Written as DNA, the CDR3 is TGTGCCAGCAGCGCCGAACTGCGGTCTAGCACAGATACGCAGTATTTT.

The chain uses TRBV4-1 and TRBJ1-4; D perhaps matches TRBD1 (6 bases). From germline, CDR1 is MGHRA and CDR2 YSYEKL. The CDR3 totals 16 residues. V lost 4 bases and J lost 6, with 18 bases in between. DNA of the CDR3: TGCGCCAGCAGCCTCGGTTGGGGGCGGCGAGATGAAAAACTGTTTTTT. Its translation is CASSLGWGRRDEKLFF.

The rearrangement links TRBV11-2 to TRBJ2-7; D is perhaps TRBD2 (6 bases). The CDR3 extends over 15 amino acids. Trimming took off 3 bases at V and 3 bases at J, with 15 bases between the two ends. Germline CDR1 and CDR2: SGHAT and FQNNGV. The CDR3: CASSFGTFRGYEQYF. Here the CDR3 DNA reads TGTGCCAGCAGCTTCGGGACTTTTCGGGGCTACGAGCAGTACTTC.

This chain uses TRBV29-1 with TRBJ2-7, with TRBD2 matching 11 bases. CDR1 SQVTM and CDR2 ANQGSEA come from the germline V gene. The CDR3 extends over 13 amino acids. V was clipped by 5 bases and J by 7 bases; unmatched bases: 7. Here the CDR3 DNA reads TGCAGCGTTAATACTAGCGGGAGAGAAGAGCAGTACTTC. Its translation is CSVNTSGREEQYF.

The rearrangement joins TRBV28 to TRBJ1-1, with a possible D match to TRBD1 (6 bases). Germline CDR1 and CDR2: MDHEN and SYDVKM. V lost 6 bases to trimming and J lost 1 base, with 18 bases between them. This CDR3 contains 16 residues. The CDR3 reads CASRKYRVVGNTEAFF. CDR3 coding DNA: TGTGCCAGCAGGAAATACAGGGTAGTCGGGAACACTGAAGCTTTCTTT.

This clone was observed once. The V call is TRBV3-1 (or the pseudogene TRBV3-2), the J call TRBJ1-6; D perhaps matches TRBD1 (5 bases). This CDR3 is built from 15 residues. Trimming left V 1 base short and J 10 bases short, with 14 bases between. Germline lookup yields CDR1 LGHDT and CDR2 YNNKEL (reference sequence). The CDR3 DNA reads as TGTGCCAGCAGCCAAGGCGGGGGTGGTAGGTCACCCCTCCACTTT. Residues: CASSQGGGGRSPLHF.

The table lists this clone with a count of one. The V gene is TRBV2, the J gene TRBJ2-4, with D perhaps matching TRBD2 (5 bases). The CDR3 has 14 amino acids. The V and J ends lost 5 bases and 0 bases respectively, with 8 bases between them. Germline V gene data show CDR1 as SNHLY and CDR2 as FYNNEI. CDR3 protein: CASSRELAKNIQYF. The CDR3 DNA follows: TGTGCCAGCAGTAGGGAGTTAGCCAAAAACATTCAGTACTTC.

There are a few counts of this clone. The rearrangement links TRBV2 to TRBJ1-5; D is possibly TRBD1 (5 bases). Trimming stripped 1 base from V and 0 bases from J, with 13 bases between. Germline V gives CDR1 SNHLY, CDR2 FYNNEI. The CDR3 consists of 17 residues. CDR3 DNA: TGTGCCAGCAGTGAAGTTAAGGGGTTACATAGCAATCAGCCCCAGCATTTT. Its protein product is CASSEVKGLHSNQPQHF.

This chain connects TRBV5-4 to TRBJ2-5, with TRBD2 as a possible D gene (5 bases). Trimming pared 4 bases from V and 2 bases from J, leaving 12 bases between. CDR3 size: 14 residues. From germline, CDR1 is SGHNT and CDR2 YYREEE (reference sequence). The chain's CDR3 is CASSPRTGQETQYF. As DNA, the CDR3 is TGTGCCAGCAGCCCTAGGACGGGGCAAGAGACCCAGTACTTC.

The rearrangement uses TRBV3-1 (or the pseudogene TRBV3-2) and TRBJ1-2; no clear D. Germline-derived CDR1 and CDR2 are LGHDT and YNNKEL (reference sequence). The CDR3 covers 14 residues. V lost 1 base and J lost 8, with 14 bases in between. The DNA of the CDR3 is TGTGCCAGCAGCCAAGCGACTAAGGTTCGAGGCTACACCTTC. Translated, it gives CASSQATKVRGYTF.

CDR3 nucleotides: TGTGCCAGTAGTAGACAGGGGGCCTTGAACACTGAAGCTTTCTTT. Translating gives CASSRQGALNTEAFF. The rearrangement uses TRBV19 and TRBJ1-1; 10 positions match TRBD1. CDR1 LNHDA and CDR2 SQIVND come from the germline V gene (reference sequence). The CDR3 covers 15 residues. V lost 4 bases and J lost 0; bases outside the gene matches: 2.

The chain employs TRBV5-1 and TRBJ1-1; D remains ambiguous. This CDR3 is built from 14 residues. Germline V gives CDR1 SGHRS, CDR2 YFSETQ. V was shortened by 2 bases and J by 2 bases, with 10 bases between the two germline ends. The CDR3 nucleotides are TGCGCCAGCAGCTTTGGGGATTACAACACTGAAGCTTTCTTT. This sequence encodes CASSFGDYNTEAFF.

The rearrangement uses TRBV2 and TRBJ1-6, with 8 bases matching TRBD1. CDR3 length: 15 residues. Germline V gene data show CDR1 as SNHLY and CDR2 as FYNNEI. With 6 bases clipped from V and 7 bases from J, the junction kept 8 bases outside the gene matches. CDR3 DNA: TGTGCCAGCAGCTCGTACAGGGGGGTAAATTCACCCCTCCACTTT. Its protein product is CASSSYRGVNSPLHF.

V and J are TRBV5-1 and TRBJ2-2; 15 nucleotides align to TRBD2. The CDR3 extends over 14 amino acids. Germline lookup yields CDR1 SGHRS and CDR2 YFSETQ. The CDR3 reads CRTSGRANTGELFF. DNA of the CDR3: TGCCGGACTAGCGGGAGGGCGAACACCGGGGAGCTGTTTTTT. Full variable domain (outside the CDR3, taken from reference TRBV5-1 and TRBJ2-2): KAGVTQTPRYLIKTRGQQVTLSCSPISGHRSVSWYQQTPGQGLQFLFEYFSETQRNKGNFPGRFSGRQFSNSRSEMNVSTLELGDSALYLCRTSGRANTGELFFGEGSRLTVL.

V gene TRBV7-9 combines with J gene TRBJ2-3; D tentatively fits TRBD1 or TRBD2 (5 bases each). Germline CDR1 reads SEHNR; CDR2 reads FQNEAQ (reference sequence). The CDR3 spans 15 residues. The V and J ends lost 4 bases and 0 bases respectively, with 11 bases between them. In nucleotides, the CDR3 is TGTGCCAGCAGCTGGGACGAGGCTAGCACAGATACGCAGTATTTT. Translation: CASSWDEASTDTQYF.

The chain is built from TRBV5-1 and TRBJ1-1; 10 nucleotides align to TRBD1. V lost 2 bases and J lost 0; bases outside the gene matches: 7. Germline CDR1 and CDR2: SGHRS and YFSETQ. The CDR3 has 17 residues. This CDR3 is CASSFGQGGSLNTEAFF. Here the CDR3 DNA reads TGCGCCAGCAGCTTCGGACAGGGGGGCTCCCTGAACACTGAAGCTTTCTTT.

This chain joins TRBV5-1 and TRBJ2-7; D is unresolved. CDR3 length: 14 residues. V lost 4 bases, J lost 6 bases, and 17 bases lay in between. Germline CDR1 SGHRS, CDR2 YFSETQ. The CDR3, as DNA: TGCGCCAGCAGCCCCGGCGGAAGGCCAGGCGAGCAGTACTTC. This sequence encodes CASSPGGRPGEQYF.

The V gene is TRBV6-5, the J gene TRBJ2-7; D is perhaps TRBD1 (5 bases). V was cut by 7 bases and J by 2 bases, with 18 bases left in between. Per germline, CDR1 MNHEY and CDR2 SVGAGI. The CDR3 is 15 residues long. The CDR3 spells CASTNDRASAYEQYF. The CDR3 DNA follows: TGTGCCAGCACAAACGACAGAGCCTCCGCCTACGAGCAGTACTTC.

The rearrangement links TRBV5-1 to TRBJ2-2, with 13 bases lining up with TRBD2. Germline V gene lookup returns CDR1 SGHRS and CDR2 YFSETQ. The CDR3 consists of 17 residues. V was pared by 3 bases and J by 0 bases, with 2 bases of the junction left unmatched. CDR3 region: CASSWTSGSPNTGELFF. The CDR3 nucleotides are TGCGCCAGCAGCTGGACTAGCGGGAGTCCGAACACCGGGGAGCTGTTTTTT.

This rearrangement joins TRBV28 to TRBJ2-7; possible D gene TRBD2, 6 bases. Per germline, CDR1 MDHEN and CDR2 SYDVKM. V lost 4 bases to trimming and J lost 2 bases, with 12 bases between them. The CDR3 sequence is 14 residues long. CDR3 protein: CASSSPGRAYEQYF. DNA of the CDR3: TGTGCCAGCAGTTCCCCCGGGAGAGCCTACGAGCAGTACTTC.

This chain joins TRBV6-5 and TRBJ1-1; D perhaps matches TRBD1 (6 bases). Trimming stripped 5 bases from V and 1 base from J, with 11 bases between. This CDR3 region has 14 residues. Germline CDR1 MNHEY, CDR2 SVGAGI. CDR3 nucleotides: TGTGCCAGCAGTCCGGGGACAACGAACACTGAAGCTTTCTTT. The encoded protein is CASSPGTTNTEAFF.

The chain uses TRBV27 and TRBJ2-7; D perhaps matches TRBD2 (6 bases). Germline CDR1 is MNHEY and CDR2 is SMNVEV (reference sequence). This CDR3 contains 15 residues. V lost 2 bases to trimming and J lost 1 base, with 12 bases between them. For the CDR3, the DNA is TGTGCCAGCAGTTTACTAGCGACCAATTCCTACGAGCAGTACTTC. This codes for CASSLLATNSYEQYF.

The genes are TRBV5-1 and TRBJ2-1; perhaps D is TRBD1 or TRBD2 (5 bases each). Germline CDR1 reads SGHRS; CDR2 reads YFSETQ. V lost 4 bases and J 10 bases, leaving 12 bases between the germline ends. This CDR3 is built from 12 residues. CDR3 DNA: TGCGCCAGCAGCACAGGACTGTCCGAGCAGTTCTTC. Its protein product is CASSTGLSEQFF. Based on the CDR3 plus reference TRBV5-1 and TRBJ2-1, the full variable domain is KAGVTQTPRYLIKTRGQQVTLSCSPISGHRSVSWYQQTPGQGLQFLFEYFSETQRNKGNFPGRFSGRQFSNSRSEMNVSTLELGDSALYLCASSTGLSEQFFGPGTRLTVL.

The chain recombines TRBV28 with TRBJ1-1; D call uncertain. Per germline, CDR1 MDHEN and CDR2 SYDVKM. CDR3 length: 12 residues. The germline V and J ends were trimmed by 4 bases and 1 base, with 4 bases remaining between them. The CDR3 reads CASSYQNTEAFF. The CDR3 bases are TGTGCCAGCAGTTATCAGAACACTGAAGCTTTCTTT.

The V gene is TRBV28, the J gene TRBJ1-1, with D unresolved. V was shortened by 6 bases and J by 9 bases, with 14 bases between the two germline ends. Germline V lookup: CDR1 MDHEN, CDR2 SYDVKM. The CDR3 totals 12 residues. In DNA, the CDR3 is TGTGCCAGCAGCATGTTGGTAGGTAAAGCTTTCTTT. It encodes CASSMLVGKAFF.

This clone came up once. This chain joins TRBV24-1 and TRBJ2-3; D gene ambiguous. Germline CDR1 is KGHDR and CDR2 is SFDVKD. The CDR3 sequence is 16 residues long. Trimming shortened V by 1 base and J by 1 base, and 11 bases separated the two germline ends. CDR3 in amino acids: CATSDLSRKGTDTQYF. Here the CDR3 DNA reads TGTGCCACCAGTGATTTATCGCGAAAGGGCACAGATACGCAGTATTTT.